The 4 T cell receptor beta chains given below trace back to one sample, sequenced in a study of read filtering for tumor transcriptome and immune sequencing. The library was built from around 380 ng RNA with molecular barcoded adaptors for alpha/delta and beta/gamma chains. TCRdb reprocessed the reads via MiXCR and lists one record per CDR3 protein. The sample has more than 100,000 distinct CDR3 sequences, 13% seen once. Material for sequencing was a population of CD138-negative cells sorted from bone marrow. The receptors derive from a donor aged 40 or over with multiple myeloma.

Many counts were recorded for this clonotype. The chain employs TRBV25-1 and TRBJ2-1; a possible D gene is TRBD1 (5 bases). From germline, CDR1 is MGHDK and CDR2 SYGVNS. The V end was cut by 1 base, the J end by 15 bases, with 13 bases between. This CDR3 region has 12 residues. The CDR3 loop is CASSEWKGDRFF. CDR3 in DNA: TGTGCCAGCAGTGAATGGAAAGGGGATCGGTTCTTC.

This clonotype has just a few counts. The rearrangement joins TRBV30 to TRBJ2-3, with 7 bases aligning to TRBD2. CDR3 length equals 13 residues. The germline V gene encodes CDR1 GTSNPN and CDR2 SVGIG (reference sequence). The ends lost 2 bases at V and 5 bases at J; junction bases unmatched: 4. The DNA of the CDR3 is TGTGCCTGGAGTTGGGGGGGGGGAGATACGCAGTATTTT. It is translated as CAWSWGGGDTQYF. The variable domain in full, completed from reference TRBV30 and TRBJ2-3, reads SQTIHQWPATLVQPVGSPLSLECTVEGTSNPNLYWYRQAAGRGLQLLFYSVGIGQISSEVPQNLSASRPQDRQFILSSKKLLLSDSGFYLCAWSWGGGDTQYFGPGTRLTVL.

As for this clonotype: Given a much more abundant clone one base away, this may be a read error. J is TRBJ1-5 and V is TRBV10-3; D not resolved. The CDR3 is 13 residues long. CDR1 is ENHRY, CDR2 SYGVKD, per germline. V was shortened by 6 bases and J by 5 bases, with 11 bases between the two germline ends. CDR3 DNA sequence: TGTGCCATCAGCCCACGGGGAGATCAGCCCCAGCATTTT. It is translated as CAISPRGDQPQHF.

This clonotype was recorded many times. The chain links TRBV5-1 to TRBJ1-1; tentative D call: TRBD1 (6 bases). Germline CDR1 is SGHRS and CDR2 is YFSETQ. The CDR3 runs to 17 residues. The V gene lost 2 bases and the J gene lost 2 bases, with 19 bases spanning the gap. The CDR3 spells CASSLFRGQIENTEAFF. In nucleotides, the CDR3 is TGCGCCAGCAGCTTATTCAGGGGCCAGATCGAAAACACTGAAGCTTTCTTT.